This entry lists 23 T cell receptor beta chains sequenced from one sample in a study of Graves' ophthalmopathy and Graves' hyperthyroidism. CDR3 regions of TCR beta were amplified from RNA transcripts. First-round RT-PCR used HTBI primers; second-round multiplex PCR followed. TCRdb reprocessed the multiplex PCR reads with MiXCR, giving one entry per CDR3 protein. The sample holds 200,000 to 250,000 distinct CDR3 sequences, 20% to 25% seen once. The sequenced material came from peripheral blood. These TCRs come from a woman aged 50 to 60 with Graves' ophthalmopathy.

This clonotype was found many times. The chain couples TRBV19 to TRBJ1-2; D is uncertain. Germline lookup yields CDR1 LNHDA and CDR2 SQIVND (reference sequence). Trimming pared 6 bases from V and 0 bases from J, leaving 14 bases between. The CDR3 sequence is 15 residues long. The CDR3 sequence is CASRSGWGSNYGYTF. CDR3 sequence (DNA): TGTGCCAGTAGGTCGGGCTGGGGATCTAACTATGGCTACACCTTC.

This clonotype showed up many times. CDR3 loop: CASSLATGGNGYTF. CDR3 in DNA: TGTGCCAGCAGCTTAGCCACAGGGGGCAATGGCTACACCTTC. The gene calls are TRBV11-2 and TRBJ1-2; TRBD1 matches 9 bases. Trimming removed 1 base from V and 6 bases from J; junction bases left unmatched: 3. Per the germline V gene, CDR1 is SGHAT and CDR2 is FQNNGV. The CDR3 has 14 amino acids. Looking up the rest from reference TRBV11-2 and TRBJ1-2 gives the full variable domain: EAGVAQSPRYKIIEKRQSVAFWCNPISGHATLYWYQQILGQGPKLLIQFQNNGVVDDSQLPKDRFSAERLKGVDSTLKIQPAKLEDSAVYLCASSLATGGNGYTFGSGTRLTVV.

This clonotype was recorded at least ten times. The chain links TRBV7-3 to TRBJ2-7; 7 nucleotides line up with TRBD1. Germline V gene sequence: CDR1 SGHTA, CDR2 FQGTGA. CDR3 length equals 13 residues. V shed 4 bases, J shed 9 bases, and the junction held 9 bases outside the gene matches. CDR3 amino acids: CASSSTGTEGQYF. Here the CDR3 DNA reads TGTGCCAGCAGCTCCACAGGGACAGAAGGGCAGTACTTC.

This clonotype was seen ten or more times. The rearrangement uses TRBV28 and TRBJ2-7; possible D gene TRBD1, 6 bases. V lost 8 bases and J 3 bases, leaving 17 bases between the germline ends. This CDR3 has 14 amino acids. Germline-derived CDR1 and CDR2 are MDHEN and SYDVKM. The CDR3 protein is CASFPVGANYEQYF. In nucleotides, the CDR3 is TGTGCCAGCTTCCCGGTGGGGGCCAACTACGAGCAGTACTTC. Together with reference TRBV28 and TRBJ2-7, the CDR3 gives the full variable domain: DVKVTQSSRYLVKRTGEKVFLECVQDMDHENMFWYRQDPGLGLRLIYFSYDVKMKEKGDIPEGYSVSREKKERFSLILESASTNQTSMYLCASFPVGANYEQYFGPGTRLTVT.

The chain uses TRBV27 and TRBJ2-7, with TRBD1 as a possible D gene (5 bases). Trimming removed 8 bases at V and 2 bases at J, with 13 bases between. CDR3 length equals 13 residues. Germline-derived CDR1 and CDR2 are MNHEY and SMNVEV (reference sequence). Here the CDR3 reads CASCRQGPYEQYF. In DNA form, the CDR3 reads TGTGCCAGCTGCCGTCAGGGCCCCTACGAGCAGTACTTC.

This clonotype came up many times. This chain uses TRBV12-3 or TRBV12-4 with TRBJ2-2; TRBD1 or TRBD2 may be the D gene (6 bases each). V lost 7 bases and J lost 1, with 19 bases in between. The CDR3 runs to 17 residues. CDR3 region: CASNFRWGAGNTGELFF. The CDR3 DNA reads TGTGCCAGCAATTTTCGCTGGGGGGCAGGGAACACCGGGGAGCTGTTTTTT.

V gene TRBV6-1 combines with J gene TRBJ1-1; no definite D call. The length of the CDR3 is 14 residues. Trimming cost V 6 bases and J 0 bases, with 11 bases left between them. CDR1 is MNHNS and CDR2 is SASEGT in the germline V gene. The CDR3 here is CASRRGTLNTEAFF. CDR3 coding DNA: TGTGCCAGCAGGCGCGGCACCCTGAACACTGAAGCTTTCTTT.

This clonotype has a count of ten or more. CDR3 in amino acids: CSARTGQTSNTGELFF. The CDR3 DNA follows: TGCAGTGCTAGAACAGGACAGACATCGAACACCGGGGAGCTGTTTTTT. The chain is built from TRBV20-1 and TRBJ2-2, with D possibly being TRBD1 (6 bases). Germline V gene lookup returns CDR1 DFQATT and CDR2 SNEGSKA (reference sequence). V shed 2 bases and J shed 0 bases, with 13 bases lying between them. The CDR3 consists of 16 residues.

Ten or more counts support this clonotype. The chain employs TRBV12-3 or TRBV12-4 and TRBJ1-2, with 8 nucleotides matching TRBD1. CDR3 size: 13 residues. Trimming at V came to 6 bases and at J to 7 bases, leaving 7 bases not matched to a gene. DNA for the CDR3: TGTGCCAGCAGGCGGCAGGGGGCTGGTGGCTACACCTTC. As protein: CASRRQGAGGYTF.

This clonotype was seen ten or more times. This rearrangement joins TRBV20-1 to TRBJ2-7, with 8 bases fitting TRBD2. The CDR3 sequence is 13 residues long. V was clipped by 7 bases and J by 6 bases; unmatched bases: 11. The germline CDR1 and CDR2 sequences are DFQATT and SNEGSKA (reference sequence). In DNA, the CDR3 is TGCAGTGGCACTAGCGGAGCTAGGGGCGAGCAGTACTTC. Protein: CSGTSGARGEQYF.

In this sample, this clonotype turned up many times. CDR3 residues: CSARGDISYEQYF. CDR3 bases: TGCAGTGCTAGAGGGGACATCTCCTACGAGCAGTACTTC. The J gene is TRBJ2-7, the V gene TRBV20-1; maybe TRBD1 (6 bases). Trimming left V 1 base short and J 0 bases short, with 7 bases between. The CDR3 runs 13 residues. Germline CDR1 DFQATT, CDR2 SNEGSKA (reference sequence).

This clonotype was counted many times. The CDR3 sequence: CATGQGTTYEQYF. The CDR3 coding sequence is TGTGCCACAGGACAGGGGACAACCTACGAGCAGTACTTC. This chain connects TRBV7-9 to TRBJ2-7; 9 nucleotides agree with TRBD1. This CDR3 spans 13 amino acids. CDR1 SEHNR and CDR2 FQNEAQ come from the germline V gene (reference sequence). V lost 10 bases, J lost 2 bases, and 6 bases stayed unmatched.

In its sample, this clonotype was seen many times. The rearrangement joins TRBV7-2 to TRBJ2-7; 7 nucleotides line up with TRBD2. Trimming took 5 bases from V and 0 from J; bases not matched to a gene: 7. CDR3 length: 15 residues. Looked up from germline, CDR1 is SGHTA and CDR2 is FQGNSA. CDR3 amino acids: CASSLHGTTSYEQYF. CDR3 coding DNA: TGTGCCAGCAGCCTACACGGGACTACCTCCTACGAGCAGTACTTC.

This clonotype was counted at least ten times. The chain employs TRBV24-1 and TRBJ1-1, with TRBD1 as a possible D gene (5 bases). There are 13 residues in the CDR3. Germline V CDR1 and CDR2: KGHDR, SFDVKD. Deletions cut 4 bases from V and 11 bases from J, with 16 bases between. The CDR3 nucleotides are TGTGCCACCAGTGACCCCGGGGGGAGCTTTGCTTTCTTT. It specifies CATSDPGGSFAFF.

There are many counts of this clonotype. The J gene is TRBJ2-5, the V gene TRBV19, with D possibly matching TRBD2 (6 bases). The germline V gene has CDR1 LNHDA and CDR2 SQIVND (reference sequence). Trimming took 5 bases from V and 3 from J, leaving 19 bases between them. The CDR3 runs to 16 residues. CDR3 region: CASSSPGGGEEETQYF. For the CDR3, the DNA is TGTGCCAGTAGTTCCCCAGGTGGCGGGGAGGAAGAGACCCAGTACTTC.

In this sample, this clonotype turned up a few times. This chain connects TRBV7-9 to TRBJ1-2; TRBD1 is a possible D gene (5 bases). CDR3 length: 15 amino acids. V gave up 1 base and J gave up 2 bases, with 11 bases separating them. The germline V gene encodes CDR1 SEHNR and CDR2 FQNEAQ (reference sequence). CDR3 sequence (DNA): TGTGCCAGCAGCTTAGTTCCCCAGGGAAACTATGGCTACACCTTC. Translating gives CASSLVPQGNYGYTF.

This clonotype was found many times. The CDR3 sequence is CASSQATGGNGNQPQHF. The CDR3 nucleotides are TGCGCCAGCAGCCAAGCGACAGGGGGCAACGGCAATCAGCCCCAGCATTTT. The chain employs TRBV4-1 and TRBJ1-5; 10 positions agree with TRBD1. The germline V gene has CDR1 MGHRA and CDR2 YSYEKL. J gave up 2 bases and V 1 base, and 5 bases lay outside the gene matches. The CDR3 loop spans 17 amino acids.

The gene calls are TRBV12-3 or TRBV12-4 and TRBJ1-6, with D tentatively TRBD1 (5 bases). The V end lost 3 bases, the J end lost 8 bases, and 14 bases lay between the germline ends. The CDR3 sequence is 15 residues long. The CDR3 region has the DNA TGTGCCAGCAGTTTTTTCGGGGCTAAGGATTCACCCCTCCACTTT. The encoded protein is CASSFFGAKDSPLHF.

This clonotype was detected many times. The chain couples TRBV12-3 or TRBV12-4 to TRBJ1-2; 7 bases align to TRBD1. The V segment lost 6 bases and the J segment 2 bases; nucleotides outside the gene matches: 3. This CDR3 is 13 amino acids long. CDR3 DNA: TGTGCCAGCAGCCAGACAGGGAACTATGGCTACACCTTC. Residues: CASSQTGNYGYTF.

The table lists this clonotype with many counts. The rearrangement joins TRBV5-1 to TRBJ1-2, with TRBD1 matching 7 bases. The V segment lost 4 bases and the J segment 2 bases; nucleotides outside the gene matches: 5. This CDR3 spans 14 amino acids. Germline CDR1 and CDR2: SGHRS and YFSETQ. CDR3 DNA: TGCGCCAGCAGCGTGGGACAGCAAAACTATGGCTACACCTTC. Translated, it gives CASSVGQQNYGYTF.

This clonotype was recorded at least ten times. V gene TRBV7-2 combines with J gene TRBJ2-5, with 7 positions matching TRBD2. The V segment lost 1 base and the J segment 5 bases; nucleotides outside the gene matches: 7. Germline values: CDR1 SGHTA, CDR2 FQGNSA. This CDR3 contains 15 residues. The CDR3, as DNA: TGTGCCAGCAGCTTAGGGGTTGCGGGAGTTGAGACCCAGTACTTC. Its protein product is CASSLGVAGVETQYF.

This clonotype was detected many times. CDR3 protein: CASSEGGRSQPQHF. CDR3 DNA: TGTGCCAGCAGTGAAGGGGGTAGGAGTCAGCCCCAGCATTTT. The chain couples TRBV6-1 to TRBJ1-5; D gene unclear. V lost 1 base and J 6 bases, leaving 10 bases between the germline ends. There are 14 residues in the CDR3. Germline loops: CDR1 MNHNS, CDR2 SASEGT.

This clonotype has a count of ten or more. The chain is built from TRBV19 and TRBJ1-1; D is possibly TRBD1 (6 bases). Trimming shortened V by 5 bases and J by 0 bases, and 19 bases separated the two germline ends. CDR3 length equals 17 residues. Germline-derived CDR1 and CDR2 are LNHDA and SQIVND (reference sequence). The CDR3 region has the DNA TGTGCCAGTAGTGGTTGGGGGGCAGCGCGCATGAACACTGAAGCTTTCTTT. Residues: CASSGWGAARMNTEAFF.